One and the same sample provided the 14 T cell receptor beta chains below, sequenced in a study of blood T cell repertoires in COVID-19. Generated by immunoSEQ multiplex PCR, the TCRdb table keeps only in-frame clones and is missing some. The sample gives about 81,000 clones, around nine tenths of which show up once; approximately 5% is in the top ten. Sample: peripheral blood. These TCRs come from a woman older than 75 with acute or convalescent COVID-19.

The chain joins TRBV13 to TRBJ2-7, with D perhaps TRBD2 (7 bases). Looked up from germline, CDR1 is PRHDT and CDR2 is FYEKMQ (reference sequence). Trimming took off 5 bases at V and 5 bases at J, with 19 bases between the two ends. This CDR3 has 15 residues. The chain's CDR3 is CASSPGAGAGNEQYF. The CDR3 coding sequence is TGTGCCAGCAGCCCAGGTGCGGGGGCGGGGAACGAGCAGTACTTC.

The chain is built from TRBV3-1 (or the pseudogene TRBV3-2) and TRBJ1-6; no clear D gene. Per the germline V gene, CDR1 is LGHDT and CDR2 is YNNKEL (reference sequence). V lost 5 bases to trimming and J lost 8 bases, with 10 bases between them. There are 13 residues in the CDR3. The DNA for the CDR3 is TGTGCCAGCAGCTCAAATCGGGATTCACCCCTCCACTTT. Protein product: CASSSNRDSPLHF.

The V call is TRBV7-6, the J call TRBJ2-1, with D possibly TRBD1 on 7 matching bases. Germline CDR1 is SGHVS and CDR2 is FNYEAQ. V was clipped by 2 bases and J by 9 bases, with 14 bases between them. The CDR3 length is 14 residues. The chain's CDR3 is CASSLQGGYGEQFF. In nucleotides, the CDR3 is TGTGCCAGCAGCTTACAGGGGGGATATGGTGAGCAGTTCTTC. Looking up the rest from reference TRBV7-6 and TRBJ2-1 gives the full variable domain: GAGVSQSPRYKVTKRGQDVALRCDPISGHVSLYWYRQALGQGPEFLTYFNYEAQQDKSGLPNDRFSAERPEGSISTLTIQRTEQRDSAMYRCASSLQGGYGEQFFGPGTRLTVL.

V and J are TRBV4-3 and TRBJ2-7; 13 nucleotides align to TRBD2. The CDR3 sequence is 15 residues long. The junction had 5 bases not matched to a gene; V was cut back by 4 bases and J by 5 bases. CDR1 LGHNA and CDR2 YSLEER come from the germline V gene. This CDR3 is CASSRLLAGGDEQYF. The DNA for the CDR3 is TGCGCCAGCAGCCGGCTACTAGCGGGAGGGGACGAGCAGTACTTC.

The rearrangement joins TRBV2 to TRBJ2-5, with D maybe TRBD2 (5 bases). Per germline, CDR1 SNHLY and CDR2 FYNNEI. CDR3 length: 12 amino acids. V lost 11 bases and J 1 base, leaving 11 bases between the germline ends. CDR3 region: CAGSATQETQYF. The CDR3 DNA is TGTGCCGGGAGCGCAACCCAAGAGACCCAGTACTTC.

CDR3 nucleotide sequence: TGTGCCACCAGCAACGGACTAGCGGGCGGTGATGAGCAGTTCTTC. Protein sequence: CATSNGLAGGDEQFF. This chain links TRBV15 with TRBJ2-1; 11 positions match TRBD2. CDR1 and CDR2 (germline): LNHNV, YYDKDF (reference sequence). The CDR3 sequence is 15 residues long. J was trimmed by 8 bases and V by 4 bases; bases with no gene match: 7.

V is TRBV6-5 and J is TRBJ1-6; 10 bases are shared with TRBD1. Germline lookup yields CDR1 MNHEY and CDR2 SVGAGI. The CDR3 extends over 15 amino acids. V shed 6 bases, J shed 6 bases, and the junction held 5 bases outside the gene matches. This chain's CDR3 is CASSATGGSNSPLHF. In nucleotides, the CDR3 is TGTGCCAGCAGCGCGACAGGGGGCAGTAATTCACCCCTCCACTTT.

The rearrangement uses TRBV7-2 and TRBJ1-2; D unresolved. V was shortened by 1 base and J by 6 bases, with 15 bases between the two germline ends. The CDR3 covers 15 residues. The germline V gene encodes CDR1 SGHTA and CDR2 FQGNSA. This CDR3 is CASSLVTGGKNGYTF. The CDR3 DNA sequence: TGTGCCAGCAGCTTAGTTACCGGAGGGAAGAATGGCTACACCTTC.

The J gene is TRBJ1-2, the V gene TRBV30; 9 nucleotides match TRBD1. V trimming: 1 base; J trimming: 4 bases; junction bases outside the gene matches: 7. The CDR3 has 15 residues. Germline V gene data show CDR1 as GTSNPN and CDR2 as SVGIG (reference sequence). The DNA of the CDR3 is TGTGCCTGGAGTGCCCCAGGACAGGGGATCTATGGCTACACCTTC. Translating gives CAWSAPGQGIYGYTF.

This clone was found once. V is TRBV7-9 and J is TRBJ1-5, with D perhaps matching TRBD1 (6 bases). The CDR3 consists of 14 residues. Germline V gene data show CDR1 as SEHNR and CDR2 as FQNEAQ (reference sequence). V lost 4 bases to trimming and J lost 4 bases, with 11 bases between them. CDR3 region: CASSSNRENQPQHF. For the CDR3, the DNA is TGTGCCAGCAGCTCCAACAGGGAGAATCAGCCCCAGCATTTT.

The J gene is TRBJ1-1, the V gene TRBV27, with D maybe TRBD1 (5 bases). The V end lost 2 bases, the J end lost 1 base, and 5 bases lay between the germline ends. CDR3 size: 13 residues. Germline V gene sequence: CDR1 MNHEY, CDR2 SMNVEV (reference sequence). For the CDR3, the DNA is TGTGCCAGCAGTTTACAGGGGAACACTGAAGCTTTCTTT. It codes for CASSLQGNTEAFF.

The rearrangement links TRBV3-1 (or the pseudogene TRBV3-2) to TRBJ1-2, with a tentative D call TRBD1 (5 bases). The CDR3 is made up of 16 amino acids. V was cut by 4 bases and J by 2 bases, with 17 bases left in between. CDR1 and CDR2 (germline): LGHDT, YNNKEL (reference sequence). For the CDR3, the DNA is TGTGCCAGCAGCCCATTCGCGGGGCAACTAAACTATGGCTACACCTTC. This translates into CASSPFAGQLNYGYTF.

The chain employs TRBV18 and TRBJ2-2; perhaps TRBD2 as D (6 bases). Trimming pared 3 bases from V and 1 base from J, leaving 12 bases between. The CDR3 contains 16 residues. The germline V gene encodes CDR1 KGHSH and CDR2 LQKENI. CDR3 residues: CASSPNGGRNTGELFF. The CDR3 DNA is TGTGCCAGCTCACCGAACGGGGGTCGGAACACCGGGGAGCTGTTTTTT.

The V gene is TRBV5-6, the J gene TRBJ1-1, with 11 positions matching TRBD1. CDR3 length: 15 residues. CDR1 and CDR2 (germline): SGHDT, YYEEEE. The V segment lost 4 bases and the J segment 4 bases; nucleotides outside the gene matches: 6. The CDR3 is CASSRTGGGSTEAFF. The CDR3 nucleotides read TGTGCCAGCAGCCGGACAGGGGGCGGTAGCACTGAAGCTTTCTTT.